The clone carrying this T cell receptor beta chain was detected a few times. Its antigen remains unknown. The data are from a study of T-cell memory formation after mild COVID-19. The authors produced TCR alpha and TCR beta cDNA libraries with sample barcodes and UMIs by 5'RACE using constant-segment primers. Using its own MiXCR run on the 5' RACE reads, TCRdb lists one record per CDR3 protein. The data hold hundreds of thousands of distinct CDR3 sequences, with 20% to 25% observed a single time. Trimming removed 0 bases from V and 1 base from J, with 7 bases in between. This CDR3 has 15 residues. Germline loops: CDR1 LGHNA, CDR2 YNFKEQ. Study-wide results and limits: Among CD4+ contracting clones, most were CM and EM, and CD8+ ones EMRA.

The sample consisted of PBMCs or a T cell subset sorted from them (not recorded which). The clonotype was recovered from a man younger than 30 who had mild COVID-19 (a few samples of this study predate the infection). Cell type and time point are not known. The chain carries TRBV4-2 and TRBJ1-3; D gene unclear. The CDR3 loop is CASSQDKSSGNTIYF. CDR3 sequence (DNA): TGTGCCAGCAGCCAAGATAAGTCATCTGGAAACACCATATATTTT.